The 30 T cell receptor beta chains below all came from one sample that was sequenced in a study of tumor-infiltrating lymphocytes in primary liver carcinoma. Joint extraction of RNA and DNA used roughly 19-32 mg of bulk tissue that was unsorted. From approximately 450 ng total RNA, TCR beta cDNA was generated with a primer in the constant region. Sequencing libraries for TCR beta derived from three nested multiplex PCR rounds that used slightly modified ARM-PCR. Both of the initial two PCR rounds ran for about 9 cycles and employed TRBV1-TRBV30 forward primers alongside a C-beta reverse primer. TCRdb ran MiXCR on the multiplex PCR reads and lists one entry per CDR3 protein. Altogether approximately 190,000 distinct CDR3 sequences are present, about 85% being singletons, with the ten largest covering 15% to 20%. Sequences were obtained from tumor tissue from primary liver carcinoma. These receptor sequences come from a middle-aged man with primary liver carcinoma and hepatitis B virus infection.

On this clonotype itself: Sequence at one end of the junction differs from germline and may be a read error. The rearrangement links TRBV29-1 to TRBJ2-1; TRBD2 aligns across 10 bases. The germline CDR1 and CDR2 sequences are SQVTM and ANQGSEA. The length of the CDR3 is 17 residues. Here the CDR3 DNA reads TGCAGCGTTGAACTTGGGCCAGCGGGAGGGGTCTACAGTGAGCAGTTCTTC. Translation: CSVELGPAGGVYSEQFF.

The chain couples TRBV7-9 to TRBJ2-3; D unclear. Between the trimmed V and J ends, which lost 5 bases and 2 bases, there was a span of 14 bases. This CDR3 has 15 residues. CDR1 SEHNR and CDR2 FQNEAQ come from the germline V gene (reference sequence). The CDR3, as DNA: TGTGCCAGCAGCCACTCAGATCATAACACAGATACGCAGTATTTT. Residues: CASSHSDHNTDTQYF.

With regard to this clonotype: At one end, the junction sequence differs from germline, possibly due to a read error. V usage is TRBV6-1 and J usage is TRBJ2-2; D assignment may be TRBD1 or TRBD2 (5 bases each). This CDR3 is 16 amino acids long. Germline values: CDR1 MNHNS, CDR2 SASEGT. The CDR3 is CASSEEGIVGTGELFF. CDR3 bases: TGTGCTAGCAGTGAAGAAGGGATTGTCGGGACCGGAGAGCTGTTTTTT.

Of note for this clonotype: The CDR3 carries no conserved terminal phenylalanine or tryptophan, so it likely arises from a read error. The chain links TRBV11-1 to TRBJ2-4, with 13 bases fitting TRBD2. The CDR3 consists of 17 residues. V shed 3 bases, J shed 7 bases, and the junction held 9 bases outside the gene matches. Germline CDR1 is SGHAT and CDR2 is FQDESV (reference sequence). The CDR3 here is CASSFPGTSGTRNIQYL. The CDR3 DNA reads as TGTGCCAGCAGCTTTCCCGGGACTAGCGGGACAAGGAACATTCAGTACCTC.

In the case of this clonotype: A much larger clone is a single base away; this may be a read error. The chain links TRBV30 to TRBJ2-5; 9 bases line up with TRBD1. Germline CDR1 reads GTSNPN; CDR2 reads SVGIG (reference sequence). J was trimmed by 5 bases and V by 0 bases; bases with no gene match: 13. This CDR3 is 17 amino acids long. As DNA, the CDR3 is TGTGCCTGGAGTGTACGGGGGGACAGGGTGTTAGGGGAGACCCAGTACTTC. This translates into CAWSVRGDRVLGETQYF.

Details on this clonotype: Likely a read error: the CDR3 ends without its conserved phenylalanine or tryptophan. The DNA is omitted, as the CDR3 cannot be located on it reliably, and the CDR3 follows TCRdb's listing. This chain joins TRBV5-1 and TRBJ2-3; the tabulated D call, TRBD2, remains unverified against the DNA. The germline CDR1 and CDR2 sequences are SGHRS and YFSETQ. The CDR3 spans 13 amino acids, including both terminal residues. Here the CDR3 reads CTSNLDAGDTQYS.

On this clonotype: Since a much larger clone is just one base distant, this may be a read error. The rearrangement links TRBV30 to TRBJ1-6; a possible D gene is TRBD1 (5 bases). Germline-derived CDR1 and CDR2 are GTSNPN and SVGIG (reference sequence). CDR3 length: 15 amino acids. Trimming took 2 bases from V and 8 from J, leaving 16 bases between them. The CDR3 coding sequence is TGTGCCTGGAGTAGCCAAGGAGGGACGGATTCACCCCTCCACTTT. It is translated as CAWSSQGGTDSPLHF.

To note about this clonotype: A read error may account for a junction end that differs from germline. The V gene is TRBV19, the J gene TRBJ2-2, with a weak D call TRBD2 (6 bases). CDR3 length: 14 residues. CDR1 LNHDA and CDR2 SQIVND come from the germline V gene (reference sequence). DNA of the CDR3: TGTGCCAGTAGTGTGGTCACTTGGGGCGGGGAGCTGCTTTTT. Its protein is CASSVVTWGGELLF.

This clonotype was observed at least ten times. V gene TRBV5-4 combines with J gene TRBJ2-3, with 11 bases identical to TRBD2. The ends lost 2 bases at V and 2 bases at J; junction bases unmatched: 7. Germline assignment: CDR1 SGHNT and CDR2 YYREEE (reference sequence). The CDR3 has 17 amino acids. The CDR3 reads CASSLMTSGMITDTQYF. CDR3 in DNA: TGTGCCAGCAGCTTAATGACTAGCGGGATGATCACAGATACGCAGTATTTT.

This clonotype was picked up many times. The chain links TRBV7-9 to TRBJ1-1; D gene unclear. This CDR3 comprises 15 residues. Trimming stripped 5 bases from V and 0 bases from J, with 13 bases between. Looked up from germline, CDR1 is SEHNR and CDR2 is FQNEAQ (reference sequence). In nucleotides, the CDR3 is TGTGCCAGCAGCCCCCTCTCCGCATTGAACACTGAAGCTTTCTTT. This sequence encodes CASSPLSALNTEAFF.

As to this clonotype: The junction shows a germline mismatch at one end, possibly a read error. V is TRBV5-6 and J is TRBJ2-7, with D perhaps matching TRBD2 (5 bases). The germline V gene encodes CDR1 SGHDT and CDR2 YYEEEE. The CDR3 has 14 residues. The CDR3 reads CASNLGAGPYEQYF. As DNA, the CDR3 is TGTGCCAGCAACTTGGGAGCAGGTCCCTACGAGCAGTACTTC.

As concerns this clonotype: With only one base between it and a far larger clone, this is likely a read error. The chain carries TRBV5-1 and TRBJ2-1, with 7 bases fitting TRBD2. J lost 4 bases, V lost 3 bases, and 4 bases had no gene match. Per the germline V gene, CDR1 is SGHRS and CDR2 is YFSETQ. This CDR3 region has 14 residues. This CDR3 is CASSSTGGYNEQFF. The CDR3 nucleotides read TGCGCCAGCAGCTCTACCGGGGGGTACAATGAGCAGTTCTTC. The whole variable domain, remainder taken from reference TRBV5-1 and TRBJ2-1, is KAGVTQTPRYLIKTRGQQVTLSCSPISGHRSVSWYQQTPGQGLQFLFEYFSETQRNKGNFPGRFSGRQFSNSRSEMNVSTLELGDSALYLCASSSTGGYNEQFFGPGTRLTVL.

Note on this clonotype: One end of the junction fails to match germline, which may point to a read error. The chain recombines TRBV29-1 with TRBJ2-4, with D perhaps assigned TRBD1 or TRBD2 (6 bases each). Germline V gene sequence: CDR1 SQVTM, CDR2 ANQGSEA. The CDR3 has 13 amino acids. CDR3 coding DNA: TGCAGTGTTGAATACGGGGGCGCATACATTCAGTACTTC. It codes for CSVEYGGAYIQYF. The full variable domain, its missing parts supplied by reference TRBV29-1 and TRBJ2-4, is SAVISQKPSRDICQRGTSLTIQCQVDSQVTMMFWYRQQPGQSLTLIATANQGSEATYESGFVIDKFPISRPNLTFSTLTVSNMSPEDSSIYLCSVEYGGAYIQYFGAGTRLSVL.

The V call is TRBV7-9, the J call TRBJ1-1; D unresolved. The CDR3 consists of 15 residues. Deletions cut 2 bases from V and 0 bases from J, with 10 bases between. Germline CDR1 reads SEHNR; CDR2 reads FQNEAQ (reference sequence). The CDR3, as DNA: TGTGCCAGCAGCTTACCGGCATGGATGAACACTGAAGCTTTCTTT. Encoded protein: CASSLPAWMNTEAFF.

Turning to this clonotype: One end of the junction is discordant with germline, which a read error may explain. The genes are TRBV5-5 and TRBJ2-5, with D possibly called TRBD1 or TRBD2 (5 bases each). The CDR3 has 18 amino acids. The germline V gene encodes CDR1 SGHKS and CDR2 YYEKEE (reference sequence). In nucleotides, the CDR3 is TGTGCCAGCAGCCTGGTGTTGATCGGGACGGAGTACCAAGGGACCCAGTACTTC. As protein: CASSLVLIGTEYQGTQYF.

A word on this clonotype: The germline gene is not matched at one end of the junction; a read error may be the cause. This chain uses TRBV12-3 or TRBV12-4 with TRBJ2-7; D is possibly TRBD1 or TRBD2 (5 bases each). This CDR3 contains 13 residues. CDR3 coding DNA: TGTGGCAGCAATTTCAGGGCGGGCTACGAGCAGTACTTC. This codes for CGSNFRAGYEQYF.

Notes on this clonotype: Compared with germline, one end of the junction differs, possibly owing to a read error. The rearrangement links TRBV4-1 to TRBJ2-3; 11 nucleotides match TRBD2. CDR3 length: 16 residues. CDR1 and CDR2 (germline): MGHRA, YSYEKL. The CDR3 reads CASSQETSGSADMQYF. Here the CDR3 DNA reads TGCGCCAGCAGTCAAGAAACTAGCGGGAGTGCAGATATGCAGTATTTT.

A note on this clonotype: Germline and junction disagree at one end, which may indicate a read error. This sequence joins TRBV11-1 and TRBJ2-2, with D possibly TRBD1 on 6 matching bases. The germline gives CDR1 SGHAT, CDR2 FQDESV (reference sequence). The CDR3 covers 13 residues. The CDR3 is CASSLWDTGELCF. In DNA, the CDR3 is TGTGCCAGCAGCCTTTGGGACACCGGGGAACTGTGTTTT. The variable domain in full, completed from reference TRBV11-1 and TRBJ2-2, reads EAEVAQSPRYKITEKSQAVAFWCDPISGHATLYWYRQILGQGPELLVQFQDESVVDDSQLPKDRFSAERLKGVDSTLKIQPAELGDSAMYLCASSLWDTGELCFGEGSRLTVL.

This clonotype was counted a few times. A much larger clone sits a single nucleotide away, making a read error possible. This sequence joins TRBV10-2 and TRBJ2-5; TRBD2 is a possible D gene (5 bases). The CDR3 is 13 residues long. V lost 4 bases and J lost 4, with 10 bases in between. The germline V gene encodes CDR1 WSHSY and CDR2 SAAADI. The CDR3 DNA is TGCGCCAGCAGTGTAAGGAGGACAGAGACCCAGTACTTC. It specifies CASSVRRTETQYF.

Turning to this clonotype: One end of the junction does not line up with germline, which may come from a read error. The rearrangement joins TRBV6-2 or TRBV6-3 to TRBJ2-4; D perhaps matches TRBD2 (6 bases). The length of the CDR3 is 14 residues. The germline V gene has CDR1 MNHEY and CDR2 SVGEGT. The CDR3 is CASSRRRGENIQYF. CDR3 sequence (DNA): TGTGCCAGCAGTCGCCGGAGGGGCGAAAACATCCAGTACTTC.

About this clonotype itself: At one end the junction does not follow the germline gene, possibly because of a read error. CDR3 loop: CASNSTRGGYSDTHYF. The DNA for the CDR3 is TGTGCCAGCAACTCAACAAGGGGGGGATATTCGGATACGCACTATTTT. This chain uses TRBV7-8 with TRBJ2-3; tentatively, D is TRBD2 (7 bases). CDR3 length equals 16 residues. The germline CDR1 and CDR2 sequences are SGHVS and FQNEAQ.

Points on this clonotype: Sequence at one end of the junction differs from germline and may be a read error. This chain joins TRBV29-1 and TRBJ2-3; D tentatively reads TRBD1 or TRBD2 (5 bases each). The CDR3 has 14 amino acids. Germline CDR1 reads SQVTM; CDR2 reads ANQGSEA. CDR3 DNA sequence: TGTAGCGTTTCCGGGATAGGGGCGTCAGATACGCAATATTTT. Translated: CSVSGIGASDTQYF.

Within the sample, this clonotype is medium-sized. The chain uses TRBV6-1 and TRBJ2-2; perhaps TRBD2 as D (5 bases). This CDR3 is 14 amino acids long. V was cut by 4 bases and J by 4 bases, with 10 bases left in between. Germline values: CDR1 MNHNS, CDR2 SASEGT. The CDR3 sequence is CASSGLAITGELFF. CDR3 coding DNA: TGTGCCAGCAGTGGGTTAGCGATCACCGGGGAGCTGTTTTTT.

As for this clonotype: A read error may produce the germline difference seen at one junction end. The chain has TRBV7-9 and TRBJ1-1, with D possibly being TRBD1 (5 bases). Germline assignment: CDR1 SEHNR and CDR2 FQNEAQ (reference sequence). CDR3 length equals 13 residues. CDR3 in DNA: TGTGTCAGCAGCGTGGGGGTTGAAACTGAAGCTTTCTTT. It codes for CVSSVGVETEAFF.

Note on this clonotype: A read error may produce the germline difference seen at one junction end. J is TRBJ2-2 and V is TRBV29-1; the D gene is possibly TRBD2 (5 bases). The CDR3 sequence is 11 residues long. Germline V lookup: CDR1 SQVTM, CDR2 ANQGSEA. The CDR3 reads CSVPDTGELLF. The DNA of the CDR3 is TGCAGCGTTCCTGACACCGGGGAGCTGCTTTTT.

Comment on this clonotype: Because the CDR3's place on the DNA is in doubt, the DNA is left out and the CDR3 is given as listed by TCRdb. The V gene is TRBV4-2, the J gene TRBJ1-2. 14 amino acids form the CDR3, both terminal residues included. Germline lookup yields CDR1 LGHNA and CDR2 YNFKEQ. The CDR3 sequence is CANSNLDGNYGCTF.

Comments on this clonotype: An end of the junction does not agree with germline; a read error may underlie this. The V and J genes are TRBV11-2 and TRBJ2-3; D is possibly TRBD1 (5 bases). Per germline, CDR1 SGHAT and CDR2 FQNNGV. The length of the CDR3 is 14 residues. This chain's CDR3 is CGRSLNRQGDTQYF. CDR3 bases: TGTGGCAGAAGCTTAAACCGACAAGGGGATACGCAATATTTT.

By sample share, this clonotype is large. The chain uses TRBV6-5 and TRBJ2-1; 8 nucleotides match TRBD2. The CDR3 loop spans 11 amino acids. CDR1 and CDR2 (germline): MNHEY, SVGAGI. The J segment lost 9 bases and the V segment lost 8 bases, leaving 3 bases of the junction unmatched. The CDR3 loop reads CASGSGGEQFF. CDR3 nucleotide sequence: TGTGCCAGCGGGAGCGGGGGTGAGCAGTTCTTC.

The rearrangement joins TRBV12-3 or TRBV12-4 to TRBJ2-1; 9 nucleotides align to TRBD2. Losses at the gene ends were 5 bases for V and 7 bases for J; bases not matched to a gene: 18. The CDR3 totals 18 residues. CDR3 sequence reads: CASSVLRGVAGDKNEQFF. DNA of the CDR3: TGTGCCAGCAGTGTCCTGAGAGGGGTAGCGGGAGACAAGAATGAGCAGTTCTTC.

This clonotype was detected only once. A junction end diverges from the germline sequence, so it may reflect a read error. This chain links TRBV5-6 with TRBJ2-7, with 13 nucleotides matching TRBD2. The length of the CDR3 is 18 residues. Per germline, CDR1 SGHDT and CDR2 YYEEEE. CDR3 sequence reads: CASSFGLAGVTSSYEEYF. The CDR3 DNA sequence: TGTGCTAGCAGCTTTGGACTAGCGGGAGTCACCAGCTCCTACGAGGAGTACTTC.